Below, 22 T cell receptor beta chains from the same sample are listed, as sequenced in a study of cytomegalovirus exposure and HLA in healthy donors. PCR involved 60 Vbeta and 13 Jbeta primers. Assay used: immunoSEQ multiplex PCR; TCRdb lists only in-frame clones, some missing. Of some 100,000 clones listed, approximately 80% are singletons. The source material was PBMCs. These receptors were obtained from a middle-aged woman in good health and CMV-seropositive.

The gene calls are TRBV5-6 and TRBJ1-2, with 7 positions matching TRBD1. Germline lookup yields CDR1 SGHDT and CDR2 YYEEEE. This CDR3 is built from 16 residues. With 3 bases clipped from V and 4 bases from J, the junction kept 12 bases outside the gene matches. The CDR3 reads CASSSYTTGLIYGYTF. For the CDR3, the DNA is TGTGCCAGCAGCTCCTACACGACAGGGTTGATCTATGGCTACACCTTC. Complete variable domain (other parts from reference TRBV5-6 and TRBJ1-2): DAGVTQSPTHLIKTRGQQVTLRCSPKSGHDTVSWYQQALGQGPQFIFQYYEEEERQRGNFPDRFSGHQFPNYSSELNVNALLLGDSALYLCASSSYTTGLIYGYTFGSGTRLTVV.

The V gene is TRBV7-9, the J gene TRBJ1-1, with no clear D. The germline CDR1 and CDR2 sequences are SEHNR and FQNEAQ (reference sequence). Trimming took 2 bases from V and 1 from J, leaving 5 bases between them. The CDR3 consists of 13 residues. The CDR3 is CASSLRGNTEAFF. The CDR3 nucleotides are TGTGCCAGCAGCTTACGGGGGAACACTGAAGCTTTCTTT.

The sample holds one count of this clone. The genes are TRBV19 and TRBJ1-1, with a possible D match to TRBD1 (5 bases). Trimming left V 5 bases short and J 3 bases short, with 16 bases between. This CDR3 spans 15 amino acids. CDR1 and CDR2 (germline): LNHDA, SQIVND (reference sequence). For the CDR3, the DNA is TGTGCCAGTAGTGGTGGCGGCAGGGTAGACACTGAAGCTTTCTTT. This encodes CASSGGGRVDTEAFF.

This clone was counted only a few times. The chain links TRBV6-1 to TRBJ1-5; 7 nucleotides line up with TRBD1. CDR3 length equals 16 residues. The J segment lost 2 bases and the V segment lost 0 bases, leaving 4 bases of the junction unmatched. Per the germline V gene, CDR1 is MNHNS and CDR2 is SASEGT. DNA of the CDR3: TGTGCCAGCAGTGAAGCCTCAGGGGGACGCAATCAGCCCCAGCATTTT. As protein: CASSEASGGRNQPQHF.

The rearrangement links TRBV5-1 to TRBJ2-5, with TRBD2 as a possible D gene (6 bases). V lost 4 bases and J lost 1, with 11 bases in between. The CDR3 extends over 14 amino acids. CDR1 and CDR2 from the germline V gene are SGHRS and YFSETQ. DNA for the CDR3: TGCGCCAGCAGCCTCCAGGGAGGCCAAGAGACCCAGTACTTC. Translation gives CASSLQGGQETQYF.

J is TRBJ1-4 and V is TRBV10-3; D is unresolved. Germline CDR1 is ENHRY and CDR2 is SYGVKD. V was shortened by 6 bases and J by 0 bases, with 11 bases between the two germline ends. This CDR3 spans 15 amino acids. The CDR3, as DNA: TGTGCCATCAGGGGAGAACCCGCAACTAATGAAAAACTGTTTTTT. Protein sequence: CAIRGEPATNEKLFF.

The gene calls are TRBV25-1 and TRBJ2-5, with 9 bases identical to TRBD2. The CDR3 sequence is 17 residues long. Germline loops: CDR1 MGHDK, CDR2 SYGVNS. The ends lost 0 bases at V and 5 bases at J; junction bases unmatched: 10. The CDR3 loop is CASSEYRSASGVETQYF. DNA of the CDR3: TGTGCCAGCAGTGAATACAGGTCGGCTAGCGGGGTGGAGACCCAGTACTTC. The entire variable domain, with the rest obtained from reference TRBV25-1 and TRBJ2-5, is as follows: EADIYQTPRYLVIGTGKKITLECSQTMGHDKMYWYQQDPGMELHLIHYSYGVNSTEKGDLSSESTVSRIRTEHFPLTLESARPSHTSQYLCASSEYRSASGVETQYFGPGTRLLVL.

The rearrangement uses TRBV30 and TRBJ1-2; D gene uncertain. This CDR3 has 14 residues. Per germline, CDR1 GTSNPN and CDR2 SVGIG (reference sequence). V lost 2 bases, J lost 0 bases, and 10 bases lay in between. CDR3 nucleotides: TGTGCCTGGAGTAAGCAGGCAGCTAACTATGGCTACACCTTC. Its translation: CAWSKQAANYGYTF.

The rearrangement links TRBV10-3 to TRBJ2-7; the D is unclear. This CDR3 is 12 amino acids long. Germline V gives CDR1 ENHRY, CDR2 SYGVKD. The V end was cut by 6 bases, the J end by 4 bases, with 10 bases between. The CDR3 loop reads CAIRNDGYEQYF. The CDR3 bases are TGTGCCATCAGAAACGACGGGTACGAGCAGTACTTC.

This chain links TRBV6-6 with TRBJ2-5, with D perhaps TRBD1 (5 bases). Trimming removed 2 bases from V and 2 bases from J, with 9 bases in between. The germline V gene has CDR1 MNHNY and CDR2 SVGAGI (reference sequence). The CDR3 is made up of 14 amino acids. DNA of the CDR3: TGTGCCAGCAGTTACCAGCAGGGTCAAGAGACCCAGTACTTC. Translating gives CASSYQQGQETQYF.

The CDR3 loop is CATRSRTDTQYF. The CDR3 nucleotides read TGTGCCACTCGGTCCCGCACAGATACGCAGTATTTT. The chain couples TRBV19 to TRBJ2-3; no definite D call. V lost 10 bases to trimming and J lost 1 base, with 9 bases between them. Germline V gives CDR1 LNHDA, CDR2 SQIVND (reference sequence). The CDR3 length is 12 residues.

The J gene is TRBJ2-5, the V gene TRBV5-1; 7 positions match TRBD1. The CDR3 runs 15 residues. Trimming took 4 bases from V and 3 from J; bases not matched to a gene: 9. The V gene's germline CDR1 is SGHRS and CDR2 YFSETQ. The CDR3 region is CASSPGGRREETQYF. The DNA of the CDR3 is TGCGCCAGCAGCCCAGGGGGAAGAAGGGAAGAGACCCAGTACTTC.

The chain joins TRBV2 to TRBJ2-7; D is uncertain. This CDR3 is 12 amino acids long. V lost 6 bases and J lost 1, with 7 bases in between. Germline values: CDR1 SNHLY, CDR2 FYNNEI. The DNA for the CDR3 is TGTGCCAGCAGAGGCGGTTCCTACGAGCAGTACTTC. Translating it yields CASRGGSYEQYF.

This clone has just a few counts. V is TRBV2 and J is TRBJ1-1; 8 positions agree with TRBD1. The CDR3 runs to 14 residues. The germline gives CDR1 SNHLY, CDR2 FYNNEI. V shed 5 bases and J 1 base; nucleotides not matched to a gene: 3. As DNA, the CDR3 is TGTGCCAGCAGTCCCGACAGGGGGAACACTGAAGCTTTCTTT. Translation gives CASSPDRGNTEAFF.

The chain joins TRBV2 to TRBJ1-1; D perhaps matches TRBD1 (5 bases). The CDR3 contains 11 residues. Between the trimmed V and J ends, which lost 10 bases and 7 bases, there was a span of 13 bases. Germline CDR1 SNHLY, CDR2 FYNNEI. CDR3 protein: CATSRGFEAFF. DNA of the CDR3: TGTGCCACCAGCCGGGGGTTTGAAGCTTTCTTT. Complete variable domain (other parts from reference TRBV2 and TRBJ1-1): EPEVTQTPSHQVTQMGQEVILRCVPISNHLYFYWYRQILGQKVEFLVSFYNNEISEKSEIFDDQFSVERPDGSNFTLKIRSTKLEDSAMYFCATSRGFEAFFGQGTRLTVV.

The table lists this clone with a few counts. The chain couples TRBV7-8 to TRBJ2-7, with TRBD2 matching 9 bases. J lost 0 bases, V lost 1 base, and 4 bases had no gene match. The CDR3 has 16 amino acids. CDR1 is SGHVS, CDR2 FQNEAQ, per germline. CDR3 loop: CASSLGRGGGSYEQYF. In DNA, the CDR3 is TGTGCCAGCAGCTTAGGGCGGGGGGGAGGCTCCTACGAGCAGTACTTC.

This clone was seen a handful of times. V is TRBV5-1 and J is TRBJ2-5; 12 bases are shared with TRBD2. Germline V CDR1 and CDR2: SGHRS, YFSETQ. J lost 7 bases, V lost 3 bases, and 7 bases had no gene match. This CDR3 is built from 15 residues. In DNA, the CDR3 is TGCGCCAGCAGCTCGACTAGCGGGGGTTTTCGGACCCAGTACTTC. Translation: CASSSTSGGFRTQYF.

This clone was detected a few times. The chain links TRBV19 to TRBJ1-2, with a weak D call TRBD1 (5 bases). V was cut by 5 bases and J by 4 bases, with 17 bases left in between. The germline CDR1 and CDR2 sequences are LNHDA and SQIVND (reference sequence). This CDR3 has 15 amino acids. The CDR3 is CASSVPTGFPYGYTF. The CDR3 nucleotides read TGTGCCAGTAGTGTACCTACAGGTTTTCCCTATGGCTACACCTTC.

In nucleotides, the CDR3 is TGCGCCAGCAGCCAAGAACCCCAGGGGCCCTGGGGGGAGACCCAGTACTTC. This encodes CASSQEPQGPWGETQYF. V usage is TRBV4-1 and J usage is TRBJ2-5; maybe TRBD1 (6 bases). This CDR3 has 17 residues. With 0 bases removed from V and 5 bases from J, the gap between germline ends came to 19 bases. Germline V CDR1 and CDR2: MGHRA, YSYEKL.

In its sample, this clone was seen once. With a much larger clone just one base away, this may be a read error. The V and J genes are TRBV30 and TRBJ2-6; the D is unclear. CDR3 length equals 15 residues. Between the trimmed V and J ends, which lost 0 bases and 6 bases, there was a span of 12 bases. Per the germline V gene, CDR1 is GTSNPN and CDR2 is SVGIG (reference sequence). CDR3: CAWSVRSLTANVLTF. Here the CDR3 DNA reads TGTGCCTGGAGTGTTAGAAGTCTCACGGCCAACGTCCTGACTTTC. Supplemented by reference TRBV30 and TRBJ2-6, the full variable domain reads SQTIHQWPATLVQPVGSPLSLECTVEGTSNPNLYWYRQAAGRGLQLLFYSVGIGQISSEVPQNLSASRPQDRQFILSSKKLLLSDSGFYLCAWSVRSLTANVLTFGAGSRLTVL.

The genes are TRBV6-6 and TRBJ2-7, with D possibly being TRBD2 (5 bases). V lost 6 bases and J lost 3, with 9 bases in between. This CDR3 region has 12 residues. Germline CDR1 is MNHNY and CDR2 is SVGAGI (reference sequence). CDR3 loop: CASRSEGYEQYF. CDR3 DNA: TGTGCCAGCAGGTCCGAGGGCTACGAGCAGTACTTC.

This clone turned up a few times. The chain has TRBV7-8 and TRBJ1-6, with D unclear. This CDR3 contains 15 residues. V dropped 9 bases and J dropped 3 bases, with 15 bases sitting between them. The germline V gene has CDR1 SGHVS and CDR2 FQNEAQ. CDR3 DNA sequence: TGTGCCAGTGCGAACTCATACGACTATAATTCACCCCTCCACTTT. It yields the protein CASANSYDYNSPLHF.